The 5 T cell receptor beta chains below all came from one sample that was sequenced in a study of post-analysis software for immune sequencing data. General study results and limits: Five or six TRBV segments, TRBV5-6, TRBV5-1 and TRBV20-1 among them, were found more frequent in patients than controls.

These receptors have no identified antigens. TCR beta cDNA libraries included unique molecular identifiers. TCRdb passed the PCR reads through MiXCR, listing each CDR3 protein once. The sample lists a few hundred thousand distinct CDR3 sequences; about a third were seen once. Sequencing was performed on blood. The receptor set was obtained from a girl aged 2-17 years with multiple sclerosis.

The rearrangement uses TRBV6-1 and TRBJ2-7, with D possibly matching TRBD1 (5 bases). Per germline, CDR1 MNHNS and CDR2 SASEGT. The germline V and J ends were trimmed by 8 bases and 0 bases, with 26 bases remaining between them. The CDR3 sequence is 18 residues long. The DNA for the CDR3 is TGTGCCAGCCAGCTCCGTCGTCCAGGACACCTTTCCTCCTACGAGCAGTACTTC. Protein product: CASQLRRPGHLSSYEQYF.

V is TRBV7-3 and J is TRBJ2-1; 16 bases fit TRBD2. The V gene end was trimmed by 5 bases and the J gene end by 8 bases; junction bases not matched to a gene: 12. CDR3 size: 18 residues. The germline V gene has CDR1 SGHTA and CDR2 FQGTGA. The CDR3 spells CASSPMGLAGGRVDEQFF. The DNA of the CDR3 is TGTGCCAGCAGCCCGATGGGACTAGCGGGGGGGCGGGTCGATGAGCAGTTCTTC.

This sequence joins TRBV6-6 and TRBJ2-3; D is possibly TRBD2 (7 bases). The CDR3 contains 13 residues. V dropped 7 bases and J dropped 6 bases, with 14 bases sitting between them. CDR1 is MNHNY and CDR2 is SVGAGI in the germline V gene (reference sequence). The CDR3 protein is CASMWGGSDTQYF. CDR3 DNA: TGTGCCAGCATGTGGGGGGGCTCGGATACGCAGTATTTT.

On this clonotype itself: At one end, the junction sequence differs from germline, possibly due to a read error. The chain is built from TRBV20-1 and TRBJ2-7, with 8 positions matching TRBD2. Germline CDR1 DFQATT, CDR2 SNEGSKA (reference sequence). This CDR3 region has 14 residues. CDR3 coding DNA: TGCAGTGCTAGCGGGGGGGGTCACTCCGACGAGCAGTACTTC. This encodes CSASGGGHSDEQYF.

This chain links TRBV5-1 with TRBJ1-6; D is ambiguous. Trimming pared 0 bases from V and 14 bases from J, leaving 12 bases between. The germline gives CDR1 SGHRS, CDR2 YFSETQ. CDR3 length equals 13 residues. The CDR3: CASSLGAQRTLHF. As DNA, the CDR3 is TGCGCCAGCAGCTTGGGGGCCCAGAGGACCCTCCACTTT.